These 20 T cell receptor beta chains were all obtained from the same sample, sequenced in a study of T cells after yellow fever vaccination (dated by TCRdb to about 2019). Per the publication, the treatment or condition label means: live attenuated yellow fever vaccine strain. Library construction relied on 5' RACE. The sequencing machine was an Illumina HiSeq 2500. The public reads were reanalyzed by TCRdb: fastp trimming at Q25, MiXCR alignment, in-frame beta chains only. Records with the same CDR3 protein are collapsed into one entry carrying the most frequent genes and DNA. This sample lists approximately 27,000 distinct CDR3 sequences; about 5.5% were detected once. Of the sample, approximately 10% is held by the ten largest clones. Sequenced here: PBMCs, either bulk or a sorted T-cell subset (CD4+, CD8+, memory, or dextramer-sorted; not recorded which), sampled 15 days after the yellow fever booster vaccination. These receptors all come from a man between 25 and 39 years old who received the YFV17D yellow fever vaccine.

This clonotype showed up many times. V and J are TRBV7-9 and TRBJ1-2; the D is unclear. The CDR3 runs to 12 residues. Germline V gene sequence: CDR1 SEHNR, CDR2 FQNEAQ (reference sequence). Deletions cut 5 bases from V and 4 bases from J, with 8 bases between. The CDR3 DNA is TGTGCCAGCAGCCAGAGGCGCTATGGCTACACCTTC. This encodes CASSQRRYGYTF.

A remark on this clonotype: A much larger clone lies one base from this, so it may be a read error. This rearrangement joins TRBV24-1 to TRBJ2-5, with D possibly being TRBD1 (5 bases). The CDR3 length is 13 residues. The V gene lost 6 bases and the J gene lost 5 bases, with 12 bases spanning the gap. Germline CDR1 KGHDR, CDR2 SFDVKD. The CDR3 is CATSRRTTETQYF. CDR3 nucleotide sequence: TGTGCCACCAGTCGAAGGACAACCGAGACCCAGTACTTC.

This clonotype was seen at least ten times. The V and J genes are TRBV6-6 and TRBJ2-2; no clear D. V was pared by 2 bases and J by 6 bases, with 7 bases between. Germline loops: CDR1 MNHNY, CDR2 SVGAGI (reference sequence). The CDR3 is 13 amino acids. The CDR3 DNA reads as TGTGCCAGCAGTTACGTAGAGGCCGGGGAGCTGTTTTTT. It yields the protein CASSYVEAGELFF.

This clonotype was detected many times. CDR3 region: CASSKHLNEQFF. The CDR3 DNA reads as TGCGCCAGCAGCAAACACCTGAATGAGCAGTTCTTC. V usage is TRBV5-1 and J usage is TRBJ2-1; D call uncertain. This CDR3 has 12 residues. Germline-derived CDR1 and CDR2 are SGHRS and YFSETQ. Deletions cut 4 bases from V and 7 bases from J, with 9 bases between.

About this clonotype itself: One base away lies a much larger clone, so this may be a sequencing read error. The rearrangement uses TRBV7-3 and TRBJ2-1; TRBD2 matches at 8 bases. CDR1 is SGHTA and CDR2 is FQGTGA in the germline V gene. The CDR3 has 16 amino acids. The CDR3 bases are TGTGCCACCAGCCCGGGGGGGGCCCGCTCCTACAATGAGCAGTTCTTC. This translates into CATSPGGARSYNEQFF. Full variable domain (outside the CDR3, taken from reference TRBV7-3 and TRBJ2-1): GAGVSQTPSNKVTEKGKYVELRCDPISGHTALYWYRQSLGQGPEFLIYFQGTGAADDSGLPNDRFFAVRPEGSVSTLKIQRTERGDSAVYLCATSPGGARSYNEQFFGPGTRLTVL.

This clonotype was observed at least ten times. J is TRBJ2-1 and V is TRBV7-9, with D perhaps matching TRBD2 (5 bases). V shed 1 base and J shed 7 bases, with 17 bases lying between them. Looked up from germline, CDR1 is SEHNR and CDR2 is FQNEAQ (reference sequence). This CDR3 has 16 residues. In nucleotides, the CDR3 is TGTGCCAGCAGCTTAGAGCTGCTAGCCGGTAATAATGAGCAGTTCTTC. This translates into CASSLELLAGNNEQFF.

On this clonotype: A junction boundary mismatches the germline segment, possibly from a read error. The chain has TRBV9 and TRBJ2-2; D perhaps matches TRBD2 (6 bases). The CDR3 has 15 residues. Per the germline V gene, CDR1 is SGDLS and CDR2 is YYNGEE. CDR3 in amino acids: CASREGSVNTGEPFF. CDR3 nucleotides: TGTGCCAGCAGGGAGGGATCGGTGAACACCGGGGAGCCGTTTTTT.

At least ten counts were recorded for this clonotype. The V call is TRBV12-3 or TRBV12-4, the J call TRBJ1-5, with TRBD1 matching 8 bases. This CDR3 comprises 21 residues. The junction had 22 bases not matched to a gene; V was cut back by 6 bases and J by 0 bases. This CDR3 reads CASRFKSGDRPLSYSNQPQHF. The DNA of the CDR3 is TGTGCCAGCAGATTCAAAAGTGGGGACAGGCCCCTATCGTATAGCAATCAGCCCCAGCATTTT.

This clonotype appeared many times. This chain links TRBV5-1 with TRBJ2-2, with D tentatively TRBD2 (6 bases). Trimming cost V 8 bases and J 6 bases, with 17 bases left between them. The V gene's germline CDR1 is SGHRS and CDR2 YFSETQ. The CDR3 loop spans 14 amino acids. The CDR3 here is CASSRDSPPGELFF. CDR3 bases: TGCGCCAGTAGCCGGGACTCCCCCCCCGGGGAGCTGTTTTTT.

In its sample, this clonotype was seen many times. This chain connects TRBV7-3 to TRBJ2-2; 8 bases fit TRBD2. The junction had 7 bases not matched to a gene; V was cut back by 1 base and J by 6 bases. The germline CDR1 and CDR2 sequences are SGHTA and FQGTGA. CDR3 size: 16 residues. Here the CDR3 DNA reads TGTGCCAGCAGCTTAAAGGCGGGAGGAGGTGCCGGGGAGCTGTTTTTT. This encodes CASSLKAGGGAGELFF.

This clonotype has at least ten counts. This chain joins TRBV7-9 and TRBJ1-2; D unclear. The V end was cut by 4 bases, the J end by 0 bases, with 18 bases between. The CDR3 extends over 17 amino acids. Germline lookup yields CDR1 SEHNR and CDR2 FQNEAQ (reference sequence). In DNA form, the CDR3 reads TGTGCCAGCAGCTACCGGACTGTTGAGGTTTCTAACTATGGCTACACCTTC. Protein product: CASSYRTVEVSNYGYTF.

This clonotype was recorded many times. The chain couples TRBV19 to TRBJ1-4, with D uncertain. The V gene lost 6 bases and the J gene lost 8 bases, with 10 bases spanning the gap. The CDR3 covers 12 residues. Germline loops: CDR1 LNHDA, CDR2 SQIVND (reference sequence). The DNA for the CDR3 is TGTGCCAGTAGCCCCCGGGAAGAAAAACTGTTTTTT. Protein product: CASSPREEKLFF.

This clonotype was recorded many times. This chain links TRBV20-1 with TRBJ1-2, with 9 bases matching TRBD1. V was clipped by 1 base and J by 6 bases; unmatched bases: 9. Germline V lookup: CDR1 DFQATT, CDR2 SNEGSKA (reference sequence). The CDR3 consists of 15 residues. The DNA of the CDR3 is TGCAGTGCTAGAGGTCAGACTACAGGGGGCCATGGCTACACCTTC. Amino acids: CSARGQTTGGHGYTF.

This clonotype has at least ten counts. The chain combines TRBV5-5 with TRBJ2-3; D unresolved. Looked up from germline, CDR1 is SGHKS and CDR2 is YYEKEE (reference sequence). V lost 0 bases to trimming and J lost 0 bases, with 8 bases between them. The CDR3 runs 15 residues. CDR3 in amino acids: CASSLVSASTDTQYF. CDR3 DNA sequence: TGTGCCAGCAGCTTGGTTTCAGCCAGCACAGATACGCAGTATTTT.

This clonotype was detected ten times or more. V and J are TRBV5-1 and TRBJ2-1; D not certain. This CDR3 is built from 15 residues. The V gene's germline CDR1 is SGHRS and CDR2 YFSETQ. The V end was cut by 2 bases, the J end by 3 bases, with 12 bases between. CDR3 bases: TGCGCCAGCAGCTTCTCGACTGCCTTCTACAATGAGCAGTTCTTC. Translating it yields CASSFSTAFYNEQFF.

This clonotype was counted ten times or more. At one of its ends the junction is not consistent with the germline gene, which may arise from a read error. The CDR3 loop is CSVRGATNEKLFF. CDR3 DNA sequence: TGCAGTGTCCGCGGGGCAACGAATGAAAAACTGTTTTTT. This chain joins TRBV20-1 and TRBJ1-4; D is perhaps TRBD1 (5 bases). The CDR3 contains 13 residues. Germline V CDR1 and CDR2: DFQATT, SNEGSKA (reference sequence).

This clonotype was picked up many times. This chain uses TRBV7-2 with TRBJ2-5; D might be TRBD1 (5 bases). V shed 0 bases and J shed 4 bases, with 12 bases lying between them. Germline V gives CDR1 SGHTA, CDR2 FQGNSA. The CDR3 spans 15 residues. The chain's CDR3 is CASSLASQGIETQYF. The CDR3 DNA is TGTGCCAGCAGCTTAGCGAGTCAGGGAATAGAGACCCAGTACTTC. The whole variable domain, remainder taken from reference TRBV7-2 and TRBJ2-5, is GAGVSQSPSNKVTEKGKDVELRCDPISGHTALYWYRQSLGQGLEFLIYFQGNSAPDKSGLPSDRFSAERTGGSVSTLTIQRTQQEDSAVYLCASSLASQGIETQYFGPGTRLLVL.

This clonotype was picked up a small number of times. J is TRBJ2-5 and V is TRBV5-4, with D perhaps TRBD2 (5 bases). V gave up 5 bases and J gave up 5 bases, with 13 bases separating them. Germline V gene sequence: CDR1 SGHNT, CDR2 YYREEE (reference sequence). The CDR3 is 13 residues long. The CDR3 protein is CASRRGERETQYF. The CDR3, as DNA: TGTGCCAGCAGACGGGGAGAACGGGAGACCCAGTACTTC.

This clonotype was recorded many times. The rearrangement joins TRBV28 to TRBJ2-2, with D possibly matching TRBD1 (7 bases). V was shortened by 5 bases and J by 4 bases, with 17 bases between the two germline ends. This CDR3 region has 16 residues. CDR1 is MDHEN, CDR2 SYDVKM, per germline. Written as DNA, the CDR3 is TGTGCCAGCAGTCCCCAGGGGGGCGCATCCACCGGGGAGCTGTTTTTT. Its protein is CASSPQGGASTGELFF.

This clonotype was picked up many times. The chain has TRBV9 and TRBJ2-5, with D hard to call. V was cut by 3 bases and J by 3 bases, with 9 bases left in between. Germline V gives CDR1 SGDLS, CDR2 YYNGEE. The CDR3 consists of 13 residues. The CDR3 sequence is CASSASLKETQYF. The CDR3 coding sequence is TGTGCCAGCAGCGCTTCCCTTAAAGAGACCCAGTACTTC.